This T cell receptor beta chain was identified in a study of blood T cell repertoires in COVID-19. Study information: Samples of COVID-19 (acute and convalescent) were obtained from the United States, Italy and Spain. T cells, B-cell-depleted T cells, or PBMCs supplied cDNA or gDNA.

Methods used by the authors: From reference gene primer amplification, estimates of nucleated cell counts were derived. Measured with immunoSEQ multiplex PCR; TCRdb has only the in-frame clones, and not every one. V, J and clone size are those of that table, while D and trimming were read from the DNA. The table has 28,000 or so clones, about 91% seen once. This CDR3 comprises 14 residues. CDR1 and CDR2 from the germline V gene are WNHNN and SYGVQD (reference sequence). V shed 0 bases and J shed 6 bases, with 9 bases lying between them. Sequenced sample: peripheral blood. V usage is TRBV10-1 and J usage is TRBJ2-1; TRBD1 is a possible D gene (6 bases). This clonotype was sampled from a human donor in a cohort sampled during active COVID-19. The CDR3 DNA reads TGCGCCAGCAGTGAGTCTGGGGGCCGCAATGAGCAGTTCTTC. This codes for CASSESGGRNEQFF.